The following is a T cell receptor beta chain sequence with its context. The CDR3 is made up of 13 amino acids. Germline loops: CDR1 MNHEY, CDR2 SVGAGI. The sample belongs to a study of shared T cell receptors in the human thymus. The assay was immunoSEQ multiplex PCR, and TCRdb's table has in-frame clones only and misses some. The sample yields 500,000 to 750,000 clones, roughly 90% seen once. This same sample was also taken into another study, of human thymus T cells. That work states: Thymic samples were excised during corrective heart operations. What related research reported was that thymic repertoires overlapped highly among unrelated individuals.

What was sequenced was thymocytes. The J gene is TRBJ2-5, the V gene TRBV6-5, with TRBD1 identical over 7 bases. The DNA end lines up better with TRBJ2-7; the J call may be wrong. The clonotype was recovered from a boy in the first two years of life with a congenital heart defect. CDR3 bases: TGTGCCAGCCGAGACAGGGCCGCCTACGAGCAGTACTTC. Its protein product is CASRDRAAYEQYF.